This T cell receptor beta chain derives from a study of T cells in localized non-small cell lung cancer. Study-wide results and limits: Elevated circulating T cell density in blood was associated with longer overall survival. Heterogeneity remains possible because sequencing was limited to only one tumor region. Of the top 100 tumor clones, median around 60 were in adjacent lung, about 26 among its top 100. Of the tissues analyzed, uninvolved adjacent lung showed maximal T cell clonality, greater than tumor.

TCRdb's copy holds only in-frame clones and misses some; the assay was immunoSEQ multiplex PCR. Of 20,000 to 25,000 clones listed, about 84% were seen once; the top ten hold about 15%. A word on this clone: Its antigen is as yet unknown.

The CDR3 contains 12 residues. In germline, CDR1 is SGHDT, CDR2 YYEEEE. Trimming shortened V by 5 bases and J by 4 bases, and 8 bases separated the two germline ends. The chain joins TRBV5-6 to TRBJ2-3; no definite D call. The TCR sequence derives from a woman aged 35-75 years with stage II squamous cell lung carcinoma. The sequencing here drew on PBMCs, taken before any cancer treatment. CDR3 sequence (DNA): TGTGCCAGCAGGTTAATGTCAGATACGCAGTATTTT. It specifies CASRLMSDTQYF.